A selection of T cell receptor beta chains follows, all from one sample in a study of CD8 T cells in ankylosing spondylitis. TCRdb processed the 5' RACE reads anew with MiXCR; each CDR3 protein has one entry. The table shows under 450,000 distinct CDR3 sequences, with over 15% occurring only once. The specimen sequenced was blood, either unsorted or a sorted T cell fraction (not recorded which). All receptors come from a male donor with ankylosing spondylitis. The CDR3 runs from the conserved cysteine through the conserved F or W. A D gene is named only where the DNA matches it firmly. Size is stated for part of the rows, as once, few or many counts, or as a class when the clone is expanded.

d_gene	v_gene	j_gene	abundance	CDR3nt	CDR3aa
TRBD2	TRBV20-1	TRBJ2-5	many	TGCAGTGCCGAGAGGGGTAGCGGGGGGCAAGAGACCCAGTACTTC	CSAERGSGGQETQYF
-	TRBV21-1	TRBJ2-5	once	TGTGCCAGCGGCTTAGCGGGGGGGCCGGGGGAGACCCAGTACTTC	CASGLAGGPGETQYF
TRBD2	TRBV4-3	TRBJ2-7	-	TGCGCCAGCAGCCAAGGACTAGCGGGAGGCTCCTACGAGCAGTACTTC	CASSQGLAGGSYEQYF
-	TRBV29-1	TRBJ1-1	few	TGCAGCGTTAGCGGGCTGAAGGGTGAAGCTTTCTTT	CSVSGLKGEAFF
-	TRBV20-1	TRBJ1-5	-	TGCAGTGCTAGAGACAATAGCAATCAGCCCCAGCATTTT	CSARDNSNQPQHF
-	TRBV21-1	TRBJ1-2	few	TGTGCCAGCAGCAAGGGGACAGGGGTGATCGAGGGCCACACGTCATTCTATGGCTACACCTTC	CASSKGTGVIEGHTSFYGYTF
TRBD1	TRBV7-7	TRBJ2-1	-	TGTGCTAGCAGCTTAGGGGGCTGGACAGGCCACAATGAGCAGTTCTTC	CASSLGGWTGHNEQFF
-	TRBV7-2	TRBJ2-5	-	TGTGCCAGCAGGTCGCCTAGCGCCCAAGAGACCCAGTACTTC	CASRSPSAQETQYF
-	TRBV6-1	TRBJ2-2	-	TGTGCCAGCAGGGATAATACGGCGAACACCGGGGAGCTGTTTTTT	CASRDNTANTGELFF
TRBD2	TRBV12-3/TRBV12-4	TRBJ2-4	-	TGTGCCAGCAGCCTACGACGCGGACTAGAGAACATTCAGTACTTC	CASSLRRGLENIQYF
-	TRBV7-8	TRBJ1-1	-	TGTGCCAGCGGGCCACCCCCTTGGGGAAACACTGAAGCTTTCTTT	CASGPPPWGNTEAFF
-	TRBV20-1	TRBJ1-1	-	TGCAGTGCTAGACCAAGGACGAACACTGAAGCTTTCTTT	CSARPRTNTEAFF
-	TRBV24-1	TRBJ2-3	-	TGTGCCACCAAAGGGGGGCCTTCAGATACGCAGTATTTT	CATKGGPSDTQYF
-	TRBV7-3	TRBJ2-7	few	TGTGCCAGCAGCCGGCTCCGGAGCGGAAATCCTTACGAGCAGTACTTC	CASSRLRSGNPYEQYF
-	TRBV21-1	TRBJ2-7	few	TGTGCCAGTACCGAGATCGAGCATTACGAGCAGTACTTC	CASTEIEHYEQYF
-	TRBV6-5	TRBJ1-2	-	TGTGCCAGCAGTTATACAGCTAACTATGGCTACACCTTC	CASSYTANYGYTF
TRBD1	TRBV6-5	TRBJ1-1	few	TGTGCCAGCAGTTACTCGGGGACAGGGGAGCAAGCTTTCTTT	CASSYSGTGEQAFF
TRBD2	TRBV7-9	TRBJ2-1	few	TGTGCCAGCAGCCAAGATACGACTAGCGCAGGCGGGCAGTTCTTC	CASSQDTTSAGGQFF
-	TRBV11-2	TRBJ2-1	few	TGTGCCAGCAGCTTAGTCCGGGACCGATACAATGAGCAGTTCTTC	CASSLVRDRYNEQFF
TRBD2	TRBV20-1	TRBJ2-7	few	TGCAGTGCTATGGGCATTATAAGGGCTAGCGGGAGTCTCTTTGGTGGCGAGCAGTACTTC	CSAMGIIRASGSLFGGEQYF
TRBD2	TRBV5-1	TRBJ2-5	many	TGCGCCAGCAGTTTGGGCGGGGGTCAAGAGACCCAGTACTTC	CASSLGGGQETQYF
-	TRBV28	TRBJ1-2	-	TGTGCCAGCAGCCGCCCGGGCGGGACATCTCGGGCATATGGCTACACCTTC	CASSRPGGTSRAYGYTF
TRBD2	TRBV7-2	TRBJ2-3	few	TGTGCCAGCAGCACCTCGGGAGGGAGGGCCAGAGATACGCAGTATTTT	CASSTSGGRARDTQYF
-	TRBV12-3/TRBV12-4	TRBJ1-1	many	TGTGCCAGCATCGAGGGGGGAGGCACTGAAGCTTTCTTT	CASIEGGGTEAFF
-	TRBV2	TRBJ1-6	-	TGTGCCAGCGGACGGGACACTATTAATTCACCCCTCCACTTT	CASGRDTINSPLHF
-	TRBV30	TRBJ2-3	-	TGTGCCTGGAGTGCCCTCGATACGCAGTATTTT	CAWSALDTQYF
-	TRBV7-2	TRBJ1-1	-	TGTGCCAGCAGCTTGGGGAGAGAGCTTGAAGCTTTCTTT	CASSLGRELEAFF
-	TRBV20-1	TRBJ2-4	once	TGCAGTGCTAGAGGAGCAGGGGAAGGAAACATTCAGTACTTC	CSARGAGEGNIQYF
TRBD2	TRBV5-1	TRBJ2-1	-	TGCGCCAGCAGCTTGGTCTTGGGACTAGCGGGAGGGCCCGCCAATGAGCAGTTCTTC	CASSLVLGLAGGPANEQFF
TRBD1	TRBV29-1	TRBJ2-5	few	TGCAGCGTTGGGTCAGGGGGCTTGCAGGAGACCCAGTACTTC	CSVGSGGLQETQYF
-	TRBV10-3	TRBJ2-5	-	TGTGCCATCAGTCCGAGTTCTCTGCAAGAGACCCAGTACTTC	CAISPSSLQETQYF
TRBD1	TRBV20-1	TRBJ2-2	-	TGCAGTGCTTACAGGGGGCAAGACACCGGGGAGCTGTTTTTT	CSAYRGQDTGELFF
TRBD1	TRBV28	TRBJ1-5	many	TGTGCCAGCAGTTCGGACAGGGAAAATCAGCCCCAGCATTTT	CASSSDRENQPQHF
-	TRBV9	TRBJ2-2	-	TGTGCCAGCAGCCTAAGGGGACATCAGAACACCGGGGAGCTGTTTTTT	CASSLRGHQNTGELFF
TRBD1	TRBV5-1	TRBJ1-1	few	TGCGCCAGCAGCTTGAAGGACAGGGGGCCGGGAACTGAAGCTTTCTTT	CASSLKDRGPGTEAFF
-	TRBV5-1	TRBJ2-1	few	TGCGCCAGCAGCTTAAGGGACTCCTACAATGAGCAGTTCTTC	CASSLRDSYNEQFF
-	TRBV5-1	TRBJ2-7	many	TGCGCCAGCAGCTTGGTTACAGGGGAGGTCTACGAGCAGTACTTC	CASSLVTGEVYEQYF
TRBD2	TRBV7-2	TRBJ2-7	many	TGTGCCAGCAGCCAACCGGCAACTAGCGGACTCTCCTACGAGCAGTACTTC	CASSQPATSGLSYEQYF
-	TRBV6-6	TRBJ1-1	-	TGTGCCAGCAGTTACTCGACAGGTAATGAAGCTTTCTTT	CASSYSTGNEAFF
-	TRBV20-1	TRBJ2-2	-	TGCAGTGCTGGACGGACGAACACCGGGGAGCTGTTTTTT	CSAGRTNTGELFF